Below, 31 T cell receptor beta chains from the same sample are listed, as sequenced in a study of cytomegalovirus exposure and HLA in healthy donors. The PCR contained 60 Vbeta and 13 Jbeta primers. Measured with immunoSEQ multiplex PCR; TCRdb has only the in-frame clones, and not every one. The sample has about 82,000 clones; roughly 80% are singletons. Sequencing was carried out using PBMCs. These receptors were obtained from a human donor in good health.

A word on this clone: At one boundary the junction diverges from the germline segment, which might be a read error. The V and J genes are TRBV6-1 and TRBJ1-5; D might be TRBD1 (5 bases). Germline V gene data show CDR1 as MNHNS and CDR2 as SASEGT. The length of the CDR3 is 14 residues. Here the CDR3 DNA reads TGTGCCAGCAGTGAACGGGGGGGAAATCAGCCCCAGAATTTT. It encodes CASSERGGNQPQNF.

The V and J genes are TRBV6-4 and TRBJ1-2; 7 bases agree with TRBD1. Per germline, CDR1 MRHNA and CDR2 SNTAGT. After removal of 2 bases from V and 7 bases from J, the junction contained 4 bases not matched to a gene. This CDR3 is 13 amino acids long. The CDR3 loop is CASSDNRGIGYTF. CDR3 nucleotide sequence: TGTGCCAGCAGTGACAACAGGGGAATTGGCTACACCTTC.

The chain couples TRBV5-1 to TRBJ2-1, with 7 bases that match TRBD1. The V segment lost 0 bases and the J segment 0 bases; nucleotides outside the gene matches: 15. The CDR3 totals 20 residues. Germline lookup yields CDR1 SGHRS and CDR2 YFSETQ. The CDR3 is CASSLGGQPRGPRSYNEQFF. CDR3 in DNA: TGCGCCAGCAGCTTGGGGGGACAGCCCCGGGGACCCCGCTCCTACAATGAGCAGTTCTTC.

The gene calls are TRBV7-9 and TRBJ2-3; a weak D match, TRBD2 (5 bases). Germline values: CDR1 SEHNR, CDR2 FQNEAQ (reference sequence). CDR3 length: 15 residues. Trimming cost V 1 base and J 11 bases, with 19 bases left between them. CDR3 nucleotides: TGTGCCAGCAGCTTAGAGATCCGCGGGCCGGGGAGGCAGTATTTT. This encodes CASSLEIRGPGRQYF.

The chain uses TRBV2 and TRBJ2-3; 7 nucleotides agree with TRBD2. The CDR3 spans 11 residues. With 6 bases clipped from V and 14 bases from J, the junction kept 8 bases outside the gene matches. Looked up from germline, CDR1 is SNHLY and CDR2 is FYNNEI. The CDR3 bases are TGTGCCAGCAGGCTAGCGGACCTGTGGTATTTT. It translates to CASRLADLWYF.

This clone was seen only a few times. This chain joins TRBV10-3 and TRBJ1-5; the D is unclear. Trimming stripped 4 bases from V and 6 bases from J, with 16 bases between. CDR1 and CDR2 from the germline V gene are ENHRY and SYGVKD. There are 15 residues in the CDR3. The CDR3 reads CAISALGGDRQPQHF. CDR3 DNA sequence: TGTGCCATCAGTGCCCTTGGCGGGGATCGTCAGCCCCAGCATTTT.

This clone was detected once. J is TRBJ1-5 and V is TRBV30; no clear D gene. The CDR3 length is 13 residues. The germline V gene encodes CDR1 GTSNPN and CDR2 SVGIG (reference sequence). The V and J ends lost 0 bases and 4 bases respectively, with 7 bases between them. The CDR3 region is CAWSVRLNQPQHF. CDR3 sequence (DNA): TGTGCCTGGAGTGTACGGTTAAATCAGCCCCAGCATTTT.

The chain combines TRBV19 with TRBJ2-7; D is possibly TRBD2 (6 bases). Trimming cost V 7 bases and J 0 bases, with 19 bases left between them. The CDR3 is 16 amino acids. Germline loops: CDR1 LNHDA, CDR2 SQIVND (reference sequence). CDR3 region: CASTGPGRGASYEQYF. The CDR3 nucleotides read TGTGCCAGTACTGGCCCTGGGCGGGGAGCCTCCTACGAGCAGTACTTC.

In its sample, this clone was seen a few times. V is TRBV18 and J is TRBJ1-1, with 7 bases matching TRBD1. The germline V gene has CDR1 KGHSH and CDR2 LQKENI. After removal of 4 bases from V and 3 bases from J, the junction contained 8 bases not matched to a gene. The length of the CDR3 is 15 residues. The CDR3 reads CASSLSHTGDTEAFF. CDR3 nucleotide sequence: TGTGCCAGCTCACTCTCTCATACAGGGGACACTGAAGCTTTCTTT. Combining the CDR3 with reference TRBV18 and TRBJ1-1 gives the whole variable domain NAGVMQNPRHLVRRRGQEARLRCSPMKGHSHVYWYRQLPEEGLKFMVYLQKENIIDESGMPKERFSAEFPKEGPSILRIQQVVRGDSAAYFCASSLSHTGDTEAFFGQGTRLTVV.

This clone appeared a single time. This rearrangement joins TRBV7-9 to TRBJ1-5; 7 nucleotides align to TRBD1. The ends lost 5 bases at V and 6 bases at J; junction bases unmatched: 7. The CDR3 is 14 amino acids. Germline values: CDR1 SEHNR, CDR2 FQNEAQ (reference sequence). This CDR3 reads CASSHTGARQPQHF. In DNA, the CDR3 is TGTGCCAGCAGCCATACAGGGGCCCGTCAGCCCCAGCATTTT.

The gene calls are TRBV6-1 and TRBJ2-3; TRBD2 aligns across 10 bases. After removal of 0 bases from V and 4 bases from J, the junction contained 1 base not matched to a gene. This CDR3 is built from 15 residues. The germline V gene has CDR1 MNHNS and CDR2 SASEGT. The CDR3, as DNA: TGTGCCAGCAGTGAAGCAGCGGGGGGGCCAGATACGCAGTATTTT. Protein sequence: CASSEAAGGPDTQYF.

The V call is TRBV6-1, the J call TRBJ1-4; perhaps TRBD1 as D (5 bases). CDR1 is MNHNS, CDR2 SASEGT, per germline. This CDR3 has 15 residues. V dropped 4 bases and J dropped 0 bases, with 9 bases sitting between them. This chain's CDR3 is CASSGGQATNEKLFF. In nucleotides, the CDR3 is TGTGCCAGCAGTGGTGGACAAGCAACTAATGAAAAACTGTTTTTT.

The count of this clone is one. V and J are TRBV7-9 and TRBJ1-4, with a tentative D call TRBD1 (5 bases). From germline, CDR1 is SEHNR and CDR2 FQNEAQ (reference sequence). CDR3 length: 13 residues. The V gene lost 5 bases and the J gene lost 10 bases, with 14 bases spanning the gap. For the CDR3, the DNA is TGTGCCAGCAGCACCGGGCCCGGGGGAAAACTGTTTTTT. Its protein product is CASSTGPGGKLFF.

This chain connects TRBV5-1 to TRBJ1-2; D gene unclear. The CDR3 is 14 residues long. Germline CDR1 and CDR2: SGHRS and YFSETQ. The V end lost 0 bases, the J end lost 7 bases, and 13 bases lay between the germline ends. The CDR3 DNA follows: TGCGCCAGCAGCTTGGAGGTGACTGCGTGTGGCTACACCTTC. Translation: CASSLEVTACGYTF.

The rearrangement uses TRBV7-2 and TRBJ2-3; 9 bases agree with TRBD2. The CDR3 loop spans 17 amino acids. CDR1 and CDR2 from the germline V gene are SGHTA and FQGNSA. J gave up 3 bases and V 6 bases, and 13 bases lay outside the gene matches. CDR3 DNA sequence: TGTGCCAGCAGTCTAGGGCGGCGGGGGGGCGTTACAGATACGCAGTATTTT. This sequence encodes CASSLGRRGGVTDTQYF.

The chain uses TRBV19 and TRBJ1-5, with D perhaps TRBD1 (6 bases). CDR3 length equals 15 residues. Trimming stripped 9 bases from V and 1 base from J, with 16 bases between. Germline loops: CDR1 LNHDA, CDR2 SQIVND (reference sequence). The CDR3 nucleotides read TGTGCCAGCCTGGGGGGGGGCTTGAGCAATCAGCCCCAGCATTTT. Encoded protein: CASLGGGLSNQPQHF.

The V call is TRBV5-1, the J call TRBJ1-1, with no clear D. This CDR3 has 13 amino acids. The V end was cut by 0 bases, the J end by 3 bases, with 6 bases between. Germline V gene sequence: CDR1 SGHRS, CDR2 YFSETQ. CDR3 in amino acids: CASSLASYTEAFF. Written as DNA, the CDR3 is TGCGCCAGCAGCTTGGCCTCGTACACTGAAGCTTTCTTT.

The chain is built from TRBV2 and TRBJ1-1, with D unclear. CDR3 size: 16 residues. Germline V CDR1 and CDR2: SNHLY, FYNNEI. Trimming shortened V by 4 bases and J by 1 base, and 16 bases separated the two germline ends. The CDR3, as DNA: TGTGCCAGCAGTGCCAGATGGGGAGTACAGAACACTGAAGCTTTCTTT. Protein product: CASSARWGVQNTEAFF.

The chain employs TRBV6-5 and TRBJ2-7, with D possibly TRBD2 on 5 matching bases. The germline V and J ends were trimmed by 6 bases and 4 bases, with 19 bases remaining between them. The germline CDR1 and CDR2 sequences are MNHEY and SVGAGI. The CDR3 length is 15 residues. As DNA, the CDR3 is TGTGCCAGCAGCGCTGACCGAGGGTTACTGTACGAGCAGTACTTC. Translated, it gives CASSADRGLLYEQYF.

CDR3 protein: CASSYSRVGPRYGYTF. CDR3 coding DNA: TGTGCCAGCAGTTACTCGAGGGTAGGCCCGAGATATGGCTACACCTTC. V usage is TRBV6-5 and J usage is TRBJ1-2; D not resolved. Germline CDR1 MNHEY, CDR2 SVGAGI. V lost 0 bases, J lost 5 bases, and 16 bases lay in between. CDR3 length: 16 residues.

This chain connects TRBV27 to TRBJ1-6, with D possibly TRBD1 on 6 matching bases. This CDR3 spans 18 amino acids. V was pared by 5 bases and J by 2 bases, with 19 bases between. Germline assignment: CDR1 MNHEY and CDR2 SMNVEV (reference sequence). Here the CDR3 DNA reads TGTGCCAGCAGTCCCGTCACCACAGGGTCCCCCTATAATTCACCCCTCCACTTT. It is translated as CASSPVTTGSPYNSPLHF.

The V call is TRBV25-1, the J call TRBJ2-7; 9 bases fit TRBD2. CDR3 length equals 16 residues. The J segment lost 7 bases and the V segment lost 7 bases, leaving 17 bases of the junction unmatched. Germline values: CDR1 MGHDK, CDR2 SYGVNS. This chain's CDR3 is CASTAPPASGALEQYF. Here the CDR3 DNA reads TGTGCCAGCACCGCGCCCCCGGCTAGCGGGGCCTTGGAGCAGTACTTC.

This chain joins TRBV19 and TRBJ2-5; the D gene is possibly TRBD2 (5 bases). Germline CDR1 LNHDA, CDR2 SQIVND (reference sequence). The CDR3 runs 15 residues. Trimming shortened V by 7 bases and J by 4 bases, and 19 bases separated the two germline ends. The CDR3 nucleotides are TGTGCCAGTACCCTCCGGGCGGGCCCCCCAGAGACCCAGTACTTC. Amino acid sequence: CASTLRAGPPETQYF.

This chain joins TRBV14 and TRBJ2-7, with 10 bases fitting TRBD1. Germline lookup yields CDR1 SGHDN and CDR2 FVKESK. The CDR3 consists of 15 residues. Germline trimming cut 4 bases from V and 3 bases from J; bases unmatched to any gene: 6. DNA of the CDR3: TGTGCCAGCAGCCGAGAGACAGGGGGCTTCTACGAGCAGTACTTC. Translating gives CASSRETGGFYEQYF.

The chain is built from TRBV5-6 and TRBJ1-1; a weak D match, TRBD1 (5 bases). Germline assignment: CDR1 SGHDT and CDR2 YYEEEE. CDR3 size: 15 residues. The V end was cut by 2 bases, the J end by 3 bases, with 14 bases between. CDR3 residues: CASSFGPRGDTEAFF. CDR3 bases: TGTGCCAGCAGCTTCGGTCCTCGGGGGGACACTGAAGCTTTCTTT.

This sequence joins TRBV2 and TRBJ2-2; tentative D call: TRBD1 (5 bases). This CDR3 spans 13 amino acids. V shed 4 bases and J shed 6 bases, with 9 bases lying between them. Per germline, CDR1 SNHLY and CDR2 FYNNEI. The CDR3 sequence is CASSAGPPGELFF. The CDR3, as DNA: TGTGCCAGCAGTGCAGGGCCCCCCGGGGAGCTGTTTTTT.

The chain couples TRBV2 to TRBJ2-1; D is possibly TRBD1 (5 bases). This CDR3 spans 13 amino acids. V lost 6 bases and J 6 bases, leaving 12 bases between the germline ends. Per the germline V gene, CDR1 is SNHLY and CDR2 is FYNNEI. Here the CDR3 reads CASRRTTGNEQFF. The CDR3 DNA reads TGTGCCAGCAGGCGAACCACAGGCAATGAGCAGTTCTTC.

V gene TRBV18 combines with J gene TRBJ1-5; 7 nucleotides align to TRBD1. After removal of 3 bases from V and 11 bases from J, the junction contained 13 bases not matched to a gene. The CDR3 is 15 residues long. The germline V gene has CDR1 KGHSH and CDR2 LQKENI. CDR3 DNA sequence: TGTGCCAGCTCACCCGAACGGACAGGTCCCGGGGCCCAGCATTTT. It translates to CASSPERTGPGAQHF.

Only a few counts were recorded for this clone. This chain connects TRBV19 to TRBJ1-5; 9 nucleotides line up with TRBD1. The trim removed 3 bases at V and 0 bases at J, leaving 3 bases unmatched. The CDR3 is 16 amino acids. CDR1 and CDR2 from the germline V gene are LNHDA and SQIVND (reference sequence). The CDR3 DNA sequence: TGTGCCAGTAGTATGGGGACAGGGCATAGCAATCAGCCCCAGCATTTT. The encoded protein is CASSMGTGHSNQPQHF.

V usage is TRBV29-1 and J usage is TRBJ2-1; possible D gene TRBD1, 6 bases. This CDR3 has 16 residues. Looked up from germline, CDR1 is SQVTM and CDR2 is ANQGSEA. The ends were cut back, 5 bases at V and 3 bases at J, with 20 bases in the middle. The CDR3 sequence: CSVTRTMTGFYNEQFF. For the CDR3, the DNA is TGCAGCGTTACCCGTACTATGACAGGTTTCTACAATGAGCAGTTCTTC.

The genes are TRBV4-1 and TRBJ2-5, with 12 positions matching TRBD2. The CDR3 sequence is 17 residues long. Germline CDR1 reads MGHRA; CDR2 reads YSYEKL. Losses at the gene ends were 3 bases for V and 4 bases for J; bases not matched to a gene: 9. The CDR3 bases are TGCGCCAGCAGCCAGACTTGGGGGACTAGCGGGTTAGAGACCCAGTACTTC. Its protein is CASSQTWGTSGLETQYF.